A selection of T cell receptor beta chains follows, all from one sample in a study of neoadjuvant anti-PD-1 for oral cavity cancer. This table comes from immunoSEQ multiplex PCR, and its TCRdb copy is limited to in-frame clones, with some not included. Altogether 14,000 or so clones are present, roughly 70% being singletons, with the ten largest covering approximately 2.9%. The specimen was PBMCs, collected after nivolumab (anti-PD-1) treatment. These receptors were taken from a person aged 40 to 85 with oral cavity squamous cell carcinoma. The CDR3 runs from the conserved cysteine through the conserved F or W. The D gene is left open where the match is weak. Expanded clones get a size class; other rows say once, few or many, or leave the size out.

clone_size d_call cdr3_length j_call v_call cdr3_nt cdr3_aa
. . 19 TRBJ1-5 TRBV28 TGTGCCAGCAGTTTCTCCGGTCCCACCTGGGGTTATAGCAATCAGCCCCAGCATTTT CASSFSGPTWGYSNQPQHF
. . 11 TRBJ2-7 TRBV29-1 TGCAGCGTAGTGACAGGAAACGAGCAGTACTTC CSVVTGNEQYF
. . 15 TRBJ2-7 TRBV5-1 TGCGCCAGCAGCGCCACAGCGGAGGCACTCGGCGAGCAGTACTTC CASSATAEALGEQYF
. TRBD2 18 TRBJ2-1 TRBV25-1 TGTGCCAGCAGTGAATTGGGACTAGCGGGAGTGGGCTACAATGAGCAGTTCTTC CASSELGLAGVGYNEQFF
. . 12 TRBJ2-7 TRBV2 TGTGCCAGCAGTGATACCGGGGCCGAGCAGTACTTC CASSDTGAEQYF
. TRBD2 17 TRBJ2-2 TRBV19 TGTGCCAGTAGTACCTGGACTAGCGGGAGAGGCACCGGGGAGCTGTTTTTT CASSTWTSGRGTGELFF
few . 11 TRBJ1-2 TRBV11-2 TGTGCCAGCAGCTTAGACCAGGGAAAGACCTTC CASSLDQGKTF
. . 13 TRBJ1-5 TRBV14 TGTGCCAGCAGCCAAGGGGAATTCCAGCCCCAGCATTTT CASSQGEFQPQHF
. . 17 TRBJ2-7 TRBV4-1 TGCGCCAGCAGCCAAGAGACTCTCGGCGGGAAGTTTTCCGAGCAGTACTTC CASSQETLGGKFSEQYF
. TRBD1 14 TRBJ2-7 TRBV7-8 TGTGCCAGCAGCTCGAGGACAGGGGGCAACGAGCAGTACTTC CASSSRTGGNEQYF
once . 13 TRBJ1-5 TRBV11-2 TGTGCCAGCAGCTCCGCAGAGGGGCAGCCCCAGCATTTT CASSSAEGQPQHF
few TRBD2 16 TRBJ2-5 TRBV18 TGTGCCAGCTCACTACTTAGCGGGAGCGGGCAAGAGACCCAGTACTTC CASSLLSGSGQETQYF
few . 14 TRBJ1-2 TRBV2 TGTGCCAGCAGAGCAGGGGCGTCCGTAAGTGGCTACACCTTC CASRAGASVSGYTF
. . 15 TRBJ1-2 TRBV6-5 TGTGCCAGCAGGCTAAACAAAGGGTTGGGGTATGGCTACACCTTC CASRLNKGLGYGYTF
. . 13 TRBJ2-2 TRBV10-2 TGCGCCAGCAGTGAGGGCCGGGCCGGGGAGCTGTTTTTT CASSEGRAGELFF
. . 14 TRBJ2-7 TRBV28 TGTGCCAGCACCAAGACCGGGACATCCTACGAGCAGTACTTC CASTKTGTSYEQYF
. . 12 TRBJ2-7 TRBV10-1 TGCGCCAGCAGCCCCGACCGGTTCGAGCAGTACTTC CASSPDRFEQYF
. TRBD2 16 TRBJ2-4 TRBV6-6 TGTGCCAGCAGTTTCCATCTAGCGGGGCCCAAAAACATTCAGTACTTC CASSFHLAGPKNIQYF
. TRBD2 18 TRBJ2-1 TRBV6-1 TGTGCCAGCAGCGAACAGTCCCCCCCAGCGGGGACTTACAATGAGCAGTTCTTC CASSEQSPPAGTYNEQFF
once . 12 TRBJ2-7 TRBV5-6 TGTGCCAGCAGCTTGTTGGGGTACGAGCAGTACTTC CASSLLGYEQYF
few . 13 TRBJ2-1 TRBV11-3 TGTGCCAGCTCCCAAGGGGATAACGATGAGCAGTTCTTC CASSQGDNDEQFF
. TRBD2 17 TRBJ2-3 TRBV9 TGTGCCAGCAGCGTGGGGCCGGGAGGGTTCTACACAGATACGCAGTATTTT CASSVGPGGFYTDTQYF
. . 13 TRBJ1-5 TRBV2 TGTGCCACCCTGCAAGCAATCGGGCAGCCCCAGCATTTT CATLQAIGQPQHF
. . 14 TRBJ1-5 TRBV2 TGTGCCAGCAGTGAATTCGGGGGTGGTCAGCCCCAGCATTTT CASSEFGGGQPQHF
. . 13 TRBJ2-7 TRBV30 TGTGCCTGGAGTCGCGGGACCTCCTACGAGCAGTACTTC CAWSRGTSYEQYF